This passage covers 15 T cell receptor beta chains from one sample sequenced in a study of cytomegalovirus exposure and HLA in healthy donors. PCR primers comprised 60 Vbeta and 13 Jbeta primers. Assay used: immunoSEQ multiplex PCR; TCRdb lists only in-frame clones, some missing. This table holds approximately 150,000 clones, roughly 80% found once. Material: PBMCs. The receptors stem from a male donor in good health and CMV-seronegative.

The chain recombines TRBV5-4 with TRBJ1-5; perhaps TRBD1 as D (5 bases). The CDR3 length is 17 residues. V was cut by 3 bases and J by 1 base, with 17 bases left in between. Germline CDR1 and CDR2: SGHNT and YYREEE (reference sequence). In DNA form, the CDR3 reads TGTGCCAGCAGCTCGGGGGGGGACGCGAGAAGCAATCAGCCCCAGCATTTT. Translating it yields CASSSGGDARSNQPQHF.

The chain employs TRBV5-4 and TRBJ2-7, with 7 bases identical to TRBD1. After removal of 4 bases from V and 3 bases from J, the junction contained 13 bases not matched to a gene. The germline CDR1 and CDR2 sequences are SGHNT and YYREEE (reference sequence). The CDR3 is 16 residues long. CDR3 DNA: TGTGCCAGCAGCCCGGCAGGCCAGGGGGTCGGCTACGAGCAGTACTTC. Encoded protein: CASSPAGQGVGYEQYF. The full variable domain, rest sourced from reference TRBV5-4 and TRBJ2-7, is ETGVTQSPTHLIKTRGQQVTLRCSSQSGHNTVSWYQQALGQGPQFIFQYYREEENGRGNFPPRFSGLQFPNYSSELNVNALELDDSALYLCASSPAGQGVGYEQYFGPGTRLTVT.

This clone came up a few times. The same CDR3 is also encoded by other DNA sequences in this sample. The rearrangement links TRBV27 to TRBJ1-2, with D maybe TRBD1 (5 bases). The CDR3 loop spans 13 amino acids. V shed 2 bases and J shed 4 bases, with 8 bases lying between them. Looked up from germline, CDR1 is MNHEY and CDR2 is SMNVEV (reference sequence). The CDR3, as DNA: TGTGCCAGCAGTTTAAGGGGCTCCTATGGCTACACCTTC. Its protein product is CASSLRGSYGYTF.

V gene TRBV9 combines with J gene TRBJ1-1; 8 bases align to TRBD1. Germline-derived CDR1 and CDR2 are SGDLS and YYNGEE. V dropped 4 bases and J dropped 4; count of bases not matched to a gene: 6. This CDR3 has 14 residues. The CDR3 here is CASSYRTGSTEAFF. CDR3 DNA: TGTGCCAGCAGCTACCGGACAGGGAGCACTGAAGCTTTCTTT. The variable domain in full, with the rest retrieved from reference TRBV9 and TRBJ1-1, is DSGVTQTPKHLITATGQRVTLRCSPRSGDLSVYWYQQSLDQGLQFLIQYYNGEERAKGNILERFSAQQFPDLHSELNLSSLELGDSALYFCASSYRTGSTEAFFGQGTRLTVV.

The chain uses TRBV9 and TRBJ2-3, with TRBD2 matching 12 bases. V lost 0 bases to trimming and J lost 4 bases; unmatched junction nucleotides: 9. The length of the CDR3 is 18 residues. CDR1 is SGDLS and CDR2 is YYNGEE in the germline V gene. For the CDR3, the DNA is TGTGCCAGCAGCGTAGGGCTAGCGGGAGGGCCGCCGCCAGATACGCAGTATTTT. Its translation: CASSVGLAGGPPPDTQYF.

This clone was counted a few times. This rearrangement joins TRBV28 to TRBJ2-7; D might be TRBD2 (6 bases). Trimming removed 3 bases from V and 9 bases from J, with 18 bases in between. Germline CDR1 and CDR2: MDHEN and SYDVKM. This CDR3 is built from 14 residues. CDR3 coding DNA: TGTGCCAGCAGTTTCGAGGGAGGACCCCGAGGGCAGTACTTC. Translated, it gives CASSFEGGPRGQYF.

The V call is TRBV7-9, the J call TRBJ1-4; the D is unclear. Germline-derived CDR1 and CDR2 are SEHNR and FQNEAQ (reference sequence). V shed 3 bases and J shed 8 bases, with 25 bases lying between them. CDR3 length equals 18 residues. CDR3 DNA sequence: TGTGCCAGCAGCTTGAGGGCCGCTAATGTGGGAGGAAGAGAAAAACTGTTTTTT. Protein product: CASSLRAANVGGREKLFF.

This chain joins TRBV30 and TRBJ2-7; D is undetermined. Between the trimmed V and J ends, which lost 2 bases and 3 bases, there was a span of 5 bases. Germline CDR1 and CDR2: GTSNPN and SVGIG (reference sequence). This CDR3 contains 11 residues. This chain's CDR3 is CAWSSVYEQYF. Here the CDR3 DNA reads TGTGCCTGGAGTTCCGTCTACGAGCAGTACTTC.

The rearrangement uses TRBV18 and TRBJ2-5, with 9 bases identical to TRBD2. The CDR3 has 19 residues. Unmatched junction bases numbered 15, after V lost 3 bases and J lost 1 base. The germline gives CDR1 KGHSH, CDR2 LQKENI. The CDR3, as DNA: TGTGCCAGCTCACCTGGCGGTTCTAGCGGGATGGAGGGCCAAGAGACCCAGTACTTC. It yields the protein CASSPGGSSGMEGQETQYF.

This chain joins TRBV5-1 and TRBJ1-1; perhaps TRBD1 as D (5 bases). Trimming pared 6 bases from V and 0 bases from J, leaving 9 bases between. The CDR3 has 13 amino acids. CDR1 is SGHRS and CDR2 is YFSETQ in the germline V gene. CDR3 residues: CASTDTLNTEAFF. CDR3 bases: TGCGCCAGCACGGACACCTTGAACACTGAAGCTTTCTTT.

The chain carries TRBV28 and TRBJ1-2; D uncertain. Germline loops: CDR1 MDHEN, CDR2 SYDVKM. Deletions cut 5 bases from V and 2 bases from J, with 15 bases between. This CDR3 is 15 amino acids long. DNA for the CDR3: TGTGCCAGCAGTCCTGGGAGGGTGACCAACTATGGCTACACCTTC. Protein product: CASSPGRVTNYGYTF.

The chain is built from TRBV9 and TRBJ2-3, with D perhaps matching TRBD1 (5 bases). The germline V gene has CDR1 SGDLS and CDR2 YYNGEE. The CDR3 runs 14 residues. V was cut by 3 bases and J by 3 bases, with 11 bases left in between. The CDR3 DNA reads as TGTGCCAGCAGCGGGGGCGATCTGACAGATACGCAGTATTTT. It translates to CASSGGDLTDTQYF.

The chain employs TRBV7-9 and TRBJ1-2; TRBD1 might be the D (5 bases). The V gene lost 5 bases and the J gene lost 4 bases, with 23 bases spanning the gap. The germline V gene encodes CDR1 SEHNR and CDR2 FQNEAQ (reference sequence). The CDR3 length is 17 residues. The CDR3 sequence: CASSVVGAGQASYGYTF. The CDR3 DNA reads TGTGCCAGCAGCGTAGTTGGGGCAGGGCAAGCCTCCTATGGCTACACCTTC.

Notes on this clone: The junction and the germline gene differ at one end; a read error may be behind it. V and J are TRBV7-9 and TRBJ2-4; 11 bases line up with TRBD1. Germline CDR1 and CDR2: SEHNR and FQNEAQ (reference sequence). The CDR3 is 17 residues long. CDR3 DNA sequence: TGTTCCAGCAGCCATCCGGGACAGGGGGAAGCCAAAAACATTCAGTACTTC. Translation gives CSSSHPGQGEAKNIQYF.

The CDR3 spells CASSPNGLDYEQYF. In DNA form, the CDR3 reads TGTGCCAGCAGCCCCAATGGACTAGACTACGAGCAGTACTTC. The rearrangement joins TRBV7-9 to TRBJ2-7; TRBD2 matches 7 bases. CDR1 and CDR2 from the germline V gene are SEHNR and FQNEAQ (reference sequence). CDR3 length equals 14 residues. V trimming: 5 bases; J trimming: 3 bases; junction bases outside the gene matches: 7.